This is a list of T cell receptor beta chains from one sample in a study of neurological immune-mediated disorders. MiXCR was run by TCRdb on the 5' RACE reads, yielding one entry per CDR3 protein. The data show approximately 50,000 distinct CDR3 sequences, about 9.4% seen once. Input material: PBMCs. Every receptor here comes from a man aged 65 to 79 with HTLV-1-associated myelopathy (HAM/TSP). The conserved cysteine and the conserved F or W are not part of the CDR3 here. Not every row has a clone size; where given, it reads once, few, many or a size class.

V gene	clone size	J gene	CDR3 protein
TRBV12-3/TRBV12-4	many	TRBJ2-3	ASALAASGNVADTQY
TRBV7-2	many	TRBJ2-1	ASSLDTSGSYNEQF
TRBV15	many	TRBJ2-3	ATRETVTSTDTQY
TRBV4-2	few	TRBJ2-1	ASSQGGGYNEQF
TRBV5-1	few	TRBJ2-7	ASSLRDRPPFYYEQY
TRBV28	few	TRBJ2-7	ASSLAPGQRAYEQY
TRBV29-1	-	TRBJ2-3	SVDYGGGTDTQY
TRBV7-2	many	TRBJ2-1	ASSMGRELVEQF
TRBV27	few	TRBJ2-7	ASSFRVTPYEQY
TRBV12-3/TRBV12-4	many	TRBJ2-2	ASRPPLVAGELF
TRBV12-3/TRBV12-4	many	TRBJ2-5	ASGVFGTQY
TRBV6-5	many	TRBJ2-4	ASTPGGKNIQY
TRBV4-2	many	TRBJ2-1	ASSQDPGSYNEQF
TRBV5-1	many	TRBJ2-7	ASSSTGGEFYEQY
TRBV7-2	many	TRBJ1-1	ASSLAMAGRGAF
TRBV20-1	few	TRBJ2-1	SANPRLAGTYNEQF
TRBV7-6	many	TRBJ2-5	ASSLEAEETQY
TRBV20-1	medium-sized	TRBJ2-3	SAPKRENTDTQY
TRBV20-1	few	TRBJ2-1	SPSDRDSYNEQF
TRBV7-9	many	TRBJ2-3	ASSFLGEDQY
TRBV7-8	many	TRBJ1-5	ARVGTGIIRGNQPQH
TRBV5-1	many	TRBJ2-3	ASSPTGTGIGDTQY
TRBV6-6	many	TRBJ2-5	ASRLPGTGGETQY
TRBV7-2	-	TRBJ1-2	VSSLYADFYT
TRBV20-1	-	TRBJ2-7	SASELTCFYEQY
TRBV10-2	many	TRBJ2-3	ASRTADTQY
TRBV29-1	many	TRBJ2-7	SVRDFYEQY
TRBV20-1	many	TRBJ1-2	SAQDPRIPNYGYT
TRBV5-1	-	TRBJ2-7	ASSLVVGTYEQY
TRBV6-2/TRBV6-3	many	TRBJ1-6	ASKRSPGQFYSPLH
TRBV7-2	many	TRBJ2-5	ASSQNRGHETQY
TRBV10-3	-	TRBJ1-1	AITLETGAEAF
TRBV7-3	many	TRBJ2-2	ASSGGSGELF
TRBV6-6	many	TRBJ2-1	ASSYSLIAGGPEAEQF
TRBV12-3/TRBV12-4	many	TRBJ2-2	ASSFRDGPGELF
TRBV7-2	few	TRBJ2-3	ASSSKRSTDTQY
TRBV7-2	many	TRBJ2-5	ASSYTGGATTETQY
TRBV5-5	many	TRBJ2-7	ASSEDRAGSYEQY
TRBV20-1	many	TRBJ2-5	SARKKETQY
TRBV27	many	TRBJ1-1	ASSVYRNTEAF
TRBV7-3	many	TRBJ2-2	ASSPAVTWTGELF
TRBV11-2	few	TRBJ2-5	ASSSLPLLGTQY